This record covers a single TCR beta chain. This sample stems from a study of OX40 agonist ivuxolimab in advanced cancers. This CDR3 is built from 16 residues. J was trimmed by 3 bases and V by 4 bases; bases with no gene match: 5. The germline gives CDR1 SGHTA, CDR2 FQGNSA. Assay used: immunoSEQ multiplex PCR; TCRdb lists only in-frame clones, some missing. The sample lists over 55,000 clones, about 87% occurring once. This TCR was sampled from an adult with an advanced solid tumor such as melanoma, head and neck, liver or kidney cancer. Material: CD4+ or CD8+ T cells sorted from blood, obtained in a trial of the OX40 agonist ivuxolimab. This sequence joins TRBV7-2 and TRBJ2-3, with 12 bases aligning to TRBD2. The CDR3 sequence: CASSSGLAGLTDTQYF. The CDR3 region has the DNA TGTGCCAGCAGCTCGGGACTAGCGGGTTTAACAGATACGCAGTATTTT.